The 13 T cell receptor beta chains given below trace back to one sample, sequenced in a study of CD8+ T cells in alopecia areata. Regarding treatment: oral pan-JAK inhibitor, 5-10 mg twice daily. RNA was extracted and reverse transcribed into cDNA as the sequencing template. Assay: immunoSEQ multiplex PCR; the TCRdb copy retains only in-frame clones and omits some. The sample gives more than 200,000 clones, 64% of which show up once; 4% to 4.5% is in the top ten. The material sequenced was CD4+ T cells sorted from blood, taken at week 4, from a patient treated with tofacitinib. These receptor sequences come from a human donor with alopecia areata.

This chain connects TRBV7-9 to TRBJ2-1, with TRBD1 matching 9 bases. The V and J ends lost 5 bases and 5 bases, in that order; junction bases with no gene match: 4. The germline gives CDR1 SEHNR, CDR2 FQNEAQ (reference sequence). The length of the CDR3 is 14 residues. The CDR3 loop is CASSPRQGDNEQFF. In nucleotides, the CDR3 is TGTGCCAGCAGCCCTCGACAGGGGGACAATGAGCAGTTCTTC.

V is TRBV25-1 and J is TRBJ1-3; D unresolved. Germline CDR1 MGHDK, CDR2 SYGVNS. This CDR3 has 14 amino acids. Trimming took off 2 bases at V and 3 bases at J, with 8 bases between the two ends. This CDR3 is CASSEVEFGNTIYF. The CDR3 DNA is TGTGCCAGCAGTGAAGTGGAGTTTGGAAACACCATATATTTT.

V and J are TRBV30 and TRBJ1-4, with 7 nucleotides matching TRBD1. The CDR3 sequence is 13 residues long. The V gene end was trimmed by 4 bases and the J gene end by 8 bases; junction bases not matched to a gene: 7. Per germline, CDR1 GTSNPN and CDR2 SVGIG (reference sequence). In nucleotides, the CDR3 is TGTGCCTGGAACCGACAGGGTGGGGAAAAACTGTTTTTT. Its protein product is CAWNRQGGEKLFF.

V is TRBV6-5 and J is TRBJ2-5; D call uncertain. Deletions cut 6 bases from V and 7 bases from J, with 12 bases between. Per the germline V gene, CDR1 is MNHEY and CDR2 is SVGAGI. This CDR3 region has 12 residues. The CDR3 spells CASSPIPGTQYF. For the CDR3, the DNA is TGTGCCAGCAGCCCCATCCCTGGGACCCAGTACTTC.

The chain carries TRBV29-1 and TRBJ2-5, with D possibly matching TRBD1 (6 bases). The ends were cut back, 4 bases at V and 0 bases at J, with 15 bases in the middle. The CDR3 loop spans 15 amino acids. CDR1 is SQVTM and CDR2 is ANQGSEA in the germline V gene. CDR3 coding DNA: TGCAGCGTTGGTAGCCTCCAGGGGTACCAAGAGACCCAGTACTTC. Its protein product is CSVGSLQGYQETQYF. The whole variable domain, filled in from reference TRBV29-1 and TRBJ2-5, reads SAVISQKPSRDICQRGTSLTIQCQVDSQVTMMFWYRQQPGQSLTLIATANQGSEATYESGFVIDKFPISRPNLTFSTLTVSNMSPEDSSIYLCSVGSLQGYQETQYFGPGTRLLVL.

V is TRBV19 and J is TRBJ2-3; the D is unclear. V lost 5 bases, J lost 5 bases, and 8 bases lay in between. Germline V gives CDR1 LNHDA, CDR2 SQIVND (reference sequence). The CDR3 is 12 amino acids. Here the CDR3 reads CASSGPQDTQYF. CDR3 DNA: TGTGCCAGTAGTGGACCCCAAGATACGCAGTATTTT.

The genes are TRBV2 and TRBJ1-2; TRBD1 matches at 8 bases. Germline CDR1 is SNHLY and CDR2 is FYNNEI. The CDR3 sequence is 12 residues long. With 7 bases clipped from V and 10 bases from J, the junction kept 8 bases outside the gene matches. CDR3 in amino acids: CASTDRGSLYTF. CDR3 in DNA: TGTGCCAGCACTGACAGGGGATCACTCTACACCTTC.

This clone showed up just once. The V call is TRBV29-1, the J call TRBJ1-2; TRBD1 is a possible D gene (5 bases). This CDR3 is 13 amino acids long. V shed 1 base and J shed 7 bases, with 13 bases lying between them. Germline V gene lookup returns CDR1 SQVTM and CDR2 ANQGSEA. The DNA for the CDR3 is TGCAGCGTTGAAGGGGCAGGGATAGTTGGCTACACCTTC. This gives the protein CSVEGAGIVGYTF.

V and J are TRBV15 and TRBJ1-6, with TRBD1 matching 7 bases. V shed 7 bases and J 6 bases; nucleotides not matched to a gene: 6. This CDR3 comprises 14 residues. Germline CDR1 reads LNHNV; CDR2 reads YYDKDF (reference sequence). CDR3 DNA: TGTGCCACCACTACGGGACAGCCTAATTCACCCCTCCACTTT. This encodes CATTTGQPNSPLHF.

CDR3 loop: CASSQSRQFTSGNTIYF. The CDR3 nucleotides are TGCGCCAGCAGTCAATCGCGGCAGTTCACCTCTGGAAACACCATATATTTT. This chain connects TRBV23-1 to TRBJ1-3; D gene uncertain. TRBV23-1 is an open reading frame whose function is uncertain. Trimming shortened V by 0 bases and J by 0 bases, and 12 bases separated the two germline ends. This CDR3 comprises 17 residues.

This clone was recorded only once. This sequence joins TRBV5-5 and TRBJ1-2; no clear D gene. CDR1 is SGHKS and CDR2 is YYEKEE in the germline V gene (reference sequence). The CDR3 is 12 amino acids. The V gene lost 0 bases and the J gene lost 7 bases, with 7 bases spanning the gap. The CDR3 sequence: CASSLGTVGYTF. DNA for the CDR3: TGTGCCAGCAGCTTGGGAACAGTTGGCTACACCTTC.

V usage is TRBV11-2 and J usage is TRBJ2-2; possibly TRBD2 for D (5 bases). V was pared by 3 bases and J by 6 bases, with 14 bases between. The CDR3 has 15 residues. Germline values: CDR1 SGHAT, CDR2 FQNNGV. The CDR3 loop is CASSLEAPGAGELFF. CDR3 DNA: TGTGCCAGCAGCTTGGAGGCCCCTGGGGCCGGGGAGCTGTTTTTT.

The chain couples TRBV18 to TRBJ2-7; 9 nucleotides align to TRBD1. V shed 3 bases and J 2 bases; nucleotides not matched to a gene: 2. CDR3 length equals 14 residues. From germline, CDR1 is KGHSH and CDR2 LQKENI. CDR3 DNA: TGTGCCAGCTCACCGGGACAGGGTCCCTACGAGCAGTACTTC. Its translation: CASSPGQGPYEQYF.